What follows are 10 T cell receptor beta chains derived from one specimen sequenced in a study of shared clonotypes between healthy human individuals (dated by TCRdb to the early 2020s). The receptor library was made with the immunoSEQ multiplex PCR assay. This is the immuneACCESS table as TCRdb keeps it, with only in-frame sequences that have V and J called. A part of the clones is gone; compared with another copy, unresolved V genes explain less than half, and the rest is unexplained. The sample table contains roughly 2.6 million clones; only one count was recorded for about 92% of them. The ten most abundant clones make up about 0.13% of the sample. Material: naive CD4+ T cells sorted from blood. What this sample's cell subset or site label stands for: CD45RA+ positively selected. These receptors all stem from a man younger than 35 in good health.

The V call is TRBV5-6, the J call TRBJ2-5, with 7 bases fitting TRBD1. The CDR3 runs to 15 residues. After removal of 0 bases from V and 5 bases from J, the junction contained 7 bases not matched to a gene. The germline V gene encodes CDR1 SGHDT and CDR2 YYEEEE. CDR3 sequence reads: CASSLERGLRETQYF. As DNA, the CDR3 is TGTGCCAGCAGCTTGGAGAGGGGGCTACGGGAGACCCAGTACTTC.

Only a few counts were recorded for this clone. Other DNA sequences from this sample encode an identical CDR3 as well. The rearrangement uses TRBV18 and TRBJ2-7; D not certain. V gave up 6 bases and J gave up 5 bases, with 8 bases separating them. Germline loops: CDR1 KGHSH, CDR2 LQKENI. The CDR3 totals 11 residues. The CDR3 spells CASSAGDEQYF. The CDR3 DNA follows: TGTGCCAGCTCCGCAGGCGACGAGCAGTACTTC. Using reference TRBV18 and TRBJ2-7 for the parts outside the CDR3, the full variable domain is NAGVMQNPRHLVRRRGQEARLRCSPMKGHSHVYWYRQLPEEGLKFMVYLQKENIIDESGMPKERFSAEFPKEGPSILRIQQVVRGDSAAYFCASSAGDEQYFGPGTRLTVT.

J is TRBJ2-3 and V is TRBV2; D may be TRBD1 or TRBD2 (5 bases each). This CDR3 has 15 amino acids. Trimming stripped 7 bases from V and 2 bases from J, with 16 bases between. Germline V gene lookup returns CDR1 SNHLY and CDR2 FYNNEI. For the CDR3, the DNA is TGTGCCAGCACCATGAAAAGCGGACACACAGATACGCAGTATTTT. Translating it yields CASTMKSGHTDTQYF.

The CDR3 loop reads CASSRGGNQETQYF. The DNA of the CDR3 is TGTGCCAGCAGCCGGGGCGGAAACCAAGAGACCCAGTACTTC. This chain connects TRBV7-2 to TRBJ2-5, with D perhaps being TRBD1 or TRBD2 (5 bases each). With 5 bases removed from V and 0 bases from J, the gap between germline ends came to 10 bases. This CDR3 is 14 amino acids long. Germline V gives CDR1 SGHTA, CDR2 FQGNSA.

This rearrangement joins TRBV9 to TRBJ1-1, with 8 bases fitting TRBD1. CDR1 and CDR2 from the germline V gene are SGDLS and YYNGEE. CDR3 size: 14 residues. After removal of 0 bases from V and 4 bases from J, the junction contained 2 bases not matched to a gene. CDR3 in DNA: TGTGCCAGCAGCGTAGGGACAGGGCCCACTGAAGCTTTCTTT. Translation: CASSVGTGPTEAFF.

The DNA for the CDR3 is TGCGCCAGCAGCCAAGATCAGAAAGGGACGTATAATTCACCCCTCCACTTT. Translating it yields CASSQDQKGTYNSPLHF. This chain uses TRBV4-3 with TRBJ1-6; D might be TRBD1 (5 bases). Germline values: CDR1 LGHNA, CDR2 YSLEER. This CDR3 spans 17 amino acids. Trimming removed 0 bases from V and 4 bases from J, with 13 bases in between.

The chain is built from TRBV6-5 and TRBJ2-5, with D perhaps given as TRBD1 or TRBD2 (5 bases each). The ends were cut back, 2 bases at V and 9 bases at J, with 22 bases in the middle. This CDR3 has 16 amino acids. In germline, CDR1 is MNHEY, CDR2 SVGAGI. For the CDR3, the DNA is TGTGCCAGCAGTTACGAACGTCCGGGGCTACGTGGGGCCCAGTACTTC. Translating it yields CASSYERPGLRGAQYF.

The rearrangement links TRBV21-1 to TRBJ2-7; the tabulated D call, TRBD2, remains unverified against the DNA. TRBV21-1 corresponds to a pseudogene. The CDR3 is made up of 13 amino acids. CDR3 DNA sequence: TGTGCCAGCAGCCTGCCTCTACTCTACGAGCAGTACTTC. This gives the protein CASSLPLLYEQYF.

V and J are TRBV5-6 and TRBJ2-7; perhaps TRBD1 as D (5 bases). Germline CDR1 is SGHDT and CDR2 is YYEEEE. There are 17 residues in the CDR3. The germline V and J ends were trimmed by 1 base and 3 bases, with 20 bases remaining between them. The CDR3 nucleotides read TGTGCCAGCAGCTTGAGCTGGGGCAGACGATCCGACTACGAGCAGTACTTC. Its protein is CASSLSWGRRSDYEQYF.

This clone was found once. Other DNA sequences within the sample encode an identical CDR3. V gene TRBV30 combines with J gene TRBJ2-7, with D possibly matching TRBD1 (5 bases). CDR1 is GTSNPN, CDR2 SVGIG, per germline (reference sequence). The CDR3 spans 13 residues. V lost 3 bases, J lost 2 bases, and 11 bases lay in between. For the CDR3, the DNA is TGTGCCTGGAGCCCAGGGCCCCCCTACGAGCAGTACTTC. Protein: CAWSPGPPYEQYF.